The 22 T cell receptor beta chains reported below all come from one sample, sequenced in a study of blood T cells in healthy people across ages. A second PCR, run for about 7 to 12 cycles, used a sample-barcoded 5' primer plus a J-beta primer mix. Each CDR3 protein is one row after TCRdb ran MiXCR on the 5' RACE reads. The table lists about 290,000 distinct CDR3 sequences, 25% to 30% of them singletons, with 29% in the top ten. Sequencing input: blood. These receptors all come from a woman between 70 and 85 years old in good health.

The V and J genes are TRBV27 and TRBJ2-1, with 11 nucleotides matching TRBD2. J was trimmed by 4 bases and V by 5 bases; bases with no gene match: 7. The CDR3 runs to 16 residues. Germline CDR1 reads MNHEY; CDR2 reads SMNVEV (reference sequence). CDR3 coding DNA: TGTGCCAGCAGTGCCTTGACTAGCGGGATTTACAATGAGCAGTTCTTC. Encoded protein: CASSALTSGIYNEQFF.

A few counts support this clonotype. This chain connects TRBV9 to TRBJ2-7, with a possible D match to TRBD2 (6 bases). The germline CDR1 and CDR2 sequences are SGDLS and YYNGEE. V dropped 4 bases and J dropped 1 base, with 15 bases sitting between them. This CDR3 contains 15 residues. CDR3 protein: CASSPRSGPSYEQYF. The CDR3 coding sequence is TGTGCCAGCAGCCCACGGAGCGGGCCTTCCTACGAGCAGTACTTC.

The chain combines TRBV4-1 with TRBJ1-2; 7 nucleotides line up with TRBD1. Germline V gives CDR1 MGHRA, CDR2 YSYEKL. Losses at the gene ends were 4 bases for V and 6 bases for J; bases not matched to a gene: 8. CDR3 length: 14 residues. The CDR3 region is CASSPFSQGNGYTF. CDR3 coding DNA: TGCGCCAGCAGCCCCTTCTCACAGGGGAATGGCTACACCTTC.

This clonotype was detected only once. V is TRBV7-2 and J is TRBJ1-1, with no clear D. The CDR3 extends over 14 amino acids. V lost 6 bases, J lost 4 bases, and 15 bases lay in between. Germline V gives CDR1 SGHTA, CDR2 FQGNSA. The CDR3 is CASRGLLGFTEAFF. The CDR3 nucleotides read TGTGCCAGCAGAGGCCTTTTGGGATTCACTGAAGCTTTCTTT.

V and J are TRBV20-1 and TRBJ2-5; 7 bases align to TRBD2. This CDR3 comprises 13 residues. With V trimmed by 1 base and J by 4 bases, 3 bases remained unmatched. Germline CDR1 and CDR2: DFQATT and SNEGSKA (reference sequence). The CDR3 bases are TGCAGTGCTAGAGGGGCTAGCGGAGAGACCCAGTACTTC. As protein: CSARGASGETQYF.

This clonotype was observed at least ten times. This chain uses TRBV5-1 with TRBJ2-3; D may be TRBD1 (6 bases). Germline CDR1 reads SGHRS; CDR2 reads YFSETQ. The CDR3 loop spans 13 amino acids. V was pared by 4 bases and J by 3 bases, with 9 bases between. DNA of the CDR3: TGCGCCAGCAGCGCACAGGGAACAGATACGCAGTATTTT. This codes for CASSAQGTDTQYF.

There are a few counts of this clonotype. Sequence at one end of the junction differs from germline and may be a read error. This chain links TRBV7-8 with TRBJ2-7; D is perhaps TRBD2 (5 bases). The CDR3 consists of 12 residues. CDR1 and CDR2 (germline): SGHVS, FQNEAQ. The CDR3 region is CASNLAEGEQYF. The CDR3 bases are TGTGCCAGCAACTTAGCCGAGGGCGAGCAGTACTTC.

This clonotype was counted between two and nine times. The chain carries TRBV19 and TRBJ1-6; TRBD1 matches 8 bases. V was pared by 5 bases and J by 9 bases, with 3 bases of the junction left unmatched. The CDR3 has 13 amino acids. Per the germline V gene, CDR1 is LNHDA and CDR2 is SQIVND (reference sequence). CDR3 protein: CASSVGQGSPLHF. The CDR3 DNA reads TGTGCCAGTAGTGTCGGACAGGGTTCACCCCTCCACTTT.

The genes are TRBV29-1 and TRBJ2-3; 8 nucleotides agree with TRBD2. The CDR3 extends over 17 amino acids. The germline gives CDR1 SQVTM, CDR2 ANQGSEA. Trimming cost V 6 bases and J 4 bases; bases outside gene matches: 18. The CDR3 DNA follows: TGCAGCGTAAGATCCCCTCTCGGCGGGAGGCCGGCAGATACGCAGTATTTT. This codes for CSVRSPLGGRPADTQYF.

The sample holds a few counts of this clonotype. The rearrangement joins TRBV6-1 to TRBJ1-2; 12 nucleotides agree with TRBD1. V lost 2 bases and J lost 7; bases outside the gene matches: 8. CDR1 and CDR2 from the germline V gene are MNHNS and SASEGT. This CDR3 spans 16 amino acids. CDR3 region: CASSESGTGGPSGYTF. CDR3 bases: TGTGCCAGCAGTGAAAGCGGGACAGGGGGCCCCAGTGGCTACACCTTC.

The genes are TRBV29-1 and TRBJ2-5; D gene ambiguous. The CDR3 loop spans 14 amino acids. V was trimmed by 3 bases and J by 0 bases, leaving 11 bases between them. Germline CDR1 reads SQVTM; CDR2 reads ANQGSEA. CDR3 residues: CSVEERGYQETQYF. CDR3 bases: TGCAGCGTTGAGGAGCGTGGGTACCAAGAGACCCAGTACTTC.

The rearrangement links TRBV7-9 to TRBJ1-4, with D hard to call. Trimming shortened V by 4 bases and J by 3 bases, and 12 bases separated the two germline ends. This CDR3 has 15 amino acids. Germline V gene data show CDR1 as SEHNR and CDR2 as FQNEAQ (reference sequence). CDR3 sequence reads: CASSSHRQPNEKLFF. In DNA form, the CDR3 reads TGTGCCAGCAGCTCCCACAGACAACCTAATGAAAAACTGTTTTTT.

The sample holds a few counts of this clonotype. The chain has TRBV6-5 and TRBJ2-7; perhaps D is TRBD1 or TRBD2 (5 bases each). Trimming took off 11 bases at V and 6 bases at J, with 17 bases between the two ends. The CDR3 has 12 amino acids. CDR1 is MNHEY and CDR2 is SVGAGI in the germline V gene. This CDR3 reads CAVRDARGEQYF. The CDR3 DNA is TGTGCCGTCAGGGACGCTCGGGGCGAGCAGTACTTC.

The rearrangement uses TRBV6-2 or TRBV6-3 and TRBJ1-1; a possible D gene is TRBD1 (5 bases). Germline lookup yields CDR1 MNHEY and CDR2 SVGEGT. The CDR3 runs to 13 residues. V shed 6 bases and J shed 5 bases, with 13 bases lying between them. The CDR3, as DNA: TGTGCCAGCAGGATGGGGGAGGGAACTGAAGCTTTCTTT. It encodes CASRMGEGTEAFF.

The J gene is TRBJ2-1, the V gene TRBV7-2; D is undetermined. V was cut by 3 bases and J by 6 bases, with 9 bases left in between. This CDR3 is built from 13 residues. Germline-derived CDR1 and CDR2 are SGHTA and FQGNSA. The DNA for the CDR3 is TGTGCCAGCAGCTTCTCGGGTCTCAATGAGCAGTTCTTC. Protein sequence: CASSFSGLNEQFF.

CDR3 DNA sequence: TGTGCCAGTCGAATTTCGGAAAAAAACATTCAGTACTTC. As protein: CASRISEKNIQYF. The chain couples TRBV6-1 to TRBJ2-4; unclear D gene. CDR3 length equals 13 residues. In germline, CDR1 is MNHNS, CDR2 SASEGT. Trimming removed 9 bases at V and 4 bases at J, with 13 bases between.

This clonotype was seen more than once but under ten times. V usage is TRBV27 and J usage is TRBJ1-2; tentative D call: TRBD1 (5 bases). Per germline, CDR1 MNHEY and CDR2 SMNVEV (reference sequence). This CDR3 has 14 residues. Trimming took 2 bases from V and 9 from J, leaving 16 bases between them. The CDR3 is CASSLQAGTLSYTF. The CDR3 DNA follows: TGTGCCAGCAGTTTACAGGCAGGGACTCTTAGCTACACCTTC.

This clonotype has just a few counts. The chain carries TRBV7-2 and TRBJ2-3; the match to TRBD2 covers 7 bases. This CDR3 spans 15 amino acids. V was pared by 5 bases and J by 6 bases, with 11 bases of the junction left unmatched. In germline, CDR1 is SGHTA, CDR2 FQGNSA. CDR3 DNA: TGTGCCAGCAGCCCGGGGGGAGTGGGGGACGATACGCAGTATTTT. This sequence encodes CASSPGGVGDDTQYF.

In this sample, this clonotype turned up many times. CDR3 protein: CASSYRETSNEKLFF. In DNA, the CDR3 is TGTGCCAGCAGTTACAGGGAAACCTCAAATGAAAAACTGTTTTTT. The V and J genes are TRBV12-3 or TRBV12-4 and TRBJ1-4; a possible D gene is TRBD1 (6 bases). V lost 4 bases, J lost 5 bases, and 14 bases lay in between. The CDR3 consists of 15 residues.

The chain is built from TRBV3-1 and TRBJ2-5; 11 bases align to TRBD2. The germline V gene encodes CDR1 LGHDT and CDR2 YNNKEL (reference sequence). Trimming cost V 4 bases and J 8 bases; bases outside gene matches: 9. The CDR3 loop spans 15 amino acids. Here the CDR3 reads CASSLPGTSGPTQYF. The CDR3 DNA reads TGTGCCAGCAGCCTCCCCGGGACTAGCGGTCCAACCCAGTACTTC.

For this clonotype: At one boundary the junction diverges from the germline segment, which might be a read error. This chain uses TRBV29-1 with TRBJ1-6, with TRBD1 matching over 7 bases. The germline gives CDR1 SQVTM, CDR2 ANQGSEA. The CDR3 runs 13 residues. CDR3 sequence: CSVKGQANSPIHF. For the CDR3, the DNA is TGCAGCGTTAAAGGACAGGCTAATTCACCCATCCACTTT.

The chain combines TRBV24-1 with TRBJ1-2; a weak D match, TRBD1 (5 bases). CDR1 and CDR2 from the germline V gene are KGHDR and SFDVKD. The CDR3 spans 15 residues. V was clipped by 4 bases and J by 4 bases, with 15 bases between them. CDR3 nucleotide sequence: TGTGCCACCAGTGACCAGACCGGGACGGGCTATGGCTACACCTTC. Translation: CATSDQTGTGYGYTF.